Listed here are 8 T cell receptor beta chains from one sample, sequenced in a study of cytomegalovirus exposure and HLA in healthy donors (dated by TCRdb to about 2017). Receptor amplification or capture employed the immunoSEQ multiplex PCR assay. The table was pulled from immuneACCESS by TCRdb, which kept in-frame rearrangements only. Such tables lose some clones; where checked, under half of the loss comes from unresolved V genes, and the rest has no known cause. This sample lists approximately 97,000 clones; 90% to 95% were detected once. 1% to 1.4% of the sample is held by the ten biggest clonotypes. The specimen sequenced was PBMCs. The receptors come from a woman younger than 45 in good health and CMV-seropositive.

V gene TRBV18 combines with J gene TRBJ1-1; D not resolved. The V gene lost 2 bases and the J gene lost 1 base, with 5 bases spanning the gap. This CDR3 spans 13 amino acids. The V gene's germline CDR1 is KGHSH and CDR2 LQKENI. The CDR3 loop is CASSPMANTEAFF. The CDR3 DNA sequence: TGTGCCAGCTCACCAATGGCGAACACTGAAGCTTTCTTT.

This chain connects TRBV4-3 to TRBJ2-2; the match to TRBD1 covers 7 bases. The CDR3 is 17 amino acids. Germline loops: CDR1 LGHNA, CDR2 YSLEER. V gave up 0 bases and J gave up 2 bases; unmatched junction bases: 6. The DNA for the CDR3 is TGCGCCAGCAGCCAAGATGAGGGGGCAGCAAACACCGGGGAGCTGTTTTTT. It is translated as CASSQDEGAANTGELFF.

The chain employs TRBV23-1 and TRBJ2-7; tentative D call: TRBD1 (6 bases). TRBV23-1 falls under the ORF class, with uncertain function. There are 21 residues in the CDR3. V lost 8 bases and J 4 bases, leaving 39 bases between the germline ends. In nucleotides, the CDR3 is TGCGCCAGCTCCACATTGCCACAGGGTCTAAAACTGAGTCGGGAAAATTACGAGCAGTACTTC. Amino acid sequence: CASSTLPQGLKLSRENYEQYF.

The V and J genes are TRBV12-5 and TRBJ2-2, with 11 nucleotides matching TRBD2. The V gene's germline CDR1 is LGHNT and CDR2 FRNRAP. V gave up 4 bases and J gave up 1 base; unmatched junction bases: 5. The CDR3 is 17 residues long. CDR3 in amino acids: CASGSGLAGGNTGELFF. CDR3 nucleotide sequence: TGTGCTAGTGGTTCCGGACTAGCGGGCGGGAACACCGGGGAGCTGTTTTTT.

The chain recombines TRBV13 with TRBJ2-7, with 11 bases aligning to TRBD2. The CDR3 has 17 amino acids. The germline gives CDR1 PRHDT, CDR2 FYEKMQ (reference sequence). The junction had 12 bases not matched to a gene; V was cut back by 5 bases and J by 3 bases. CDR3 loop: CASSPKLAGVNNYEQYF. As DNA, the CDR3 is TGTGCCAGCAGCCCAAAACTAGCGGGAGTGAATAACTACGAGCAGTACTTC.

This chain uses TRBV5-1 with TRBJ1-3, with a possible D match to TRBD1 (5 bases). CDR1 is SGHRS and CDR2 is YFSETQ in the germline V gene. The CDR3 covers 14 residues. Trimming removed 1 base at V and 0 bases at J, with 5 bases between. The CDR3 nucleotides read TGCGCCAGCAGCTTGACAGGCTCTGGAAACACCATATATTTT. It specifies CASSLTGSGNTIYF. The entire variable domain, with the rest obtained from reference TRBV5-1 and TRBJ1-3, is as follows: KAGVTQTPRYLIKTRGQQVTLSCSPISGHRSVSWYQQTPGQGLQFLFEYFSETQRNKGNFPGRFSGRQFSNSRSEMNVSTLELGDSALYLCASSLTGSGNTIYFGEGSWLTVV.

The chain is built from TRBV6-1 and TRBJ2-5; no definite D call. Germline V CDR1 and CDR2: MNHNS, SASEGT. Trimming stripped 2 bases from V and 5 bases from J, with 6 bases between. The CDR3 has 12 residues. The CDR3 DNA is TGTGCCAGCAGTGAAAACGGGGAGACCCAGTACTTC. As protein: CASSENGETQYF.

V usage is TRBV13 and J usage is TRBJ2-1, with 8 bases lining up with TRBD2. V was pared by 1 base and J by 8 bases, with 7 bases of the junction left unmatched. Germline loops: CDR1 PRHDT, CDR2 FYEKMQ (reference sequence). The CDR3 is 15 residues long. The CDR3 nucleotides are TGTGCCAGCAGCTTAGCGGGAGGGCCCCTCGATGAGCAGTTCTTC. It is translated as CASSLAGGPLDEQFF.